The 17 T cell receptor beta chains listed next were all sequenced from one sample in a study of monozygotic twins with inflammatory bowel disease. TCRdb re-called the 5' RACE reads; every CDR3 protein appears as one record, without DNA. The table lists over 130,000 distinct CDR3 sequences. Sequencing was performed on blood. The receptors shown here come from a human donor with ulcerative colitis or Crohn's disease, or a healthy co-twin of an affected twin (not recorded which).

V is TRBV20-1 and J is TRBJ1-3. The length of the CDR3 is 12 residues. Germline assignment: CDR1 DFQATT and CDR2 SNEGSKA (reference sequence). The CDR3 loop reads CSAEFPGNTIYF.

The chain has TRBV5-1 and TRBJ2-1; checking the TCRdb D call of TRBD2 is not possible without DNA. In germline, CDR1 is SGHRS, CDR2 YFSETQ. CDR3 length equals 14 residues. This CDR3 reads CASSLEVSGGSWFF. Supplemented by reference TRBV5-1 and TRBJ2-1, the full variable domain reads KAGVTQTPRYLIKTRGQQVTLSCSPISGHRSVSWYQQTPGQGLQFLFEYFSETQRNKGNFPGRFSGRQFSNSRSEMNVSTLELGDSALYLCASSLEVSGGSWFFGPGTRLTVL.

The J gene is TRBJ2-5, the V gene TRBV7-8. This CDR3 is built from 14 residues. Germline V CDR1 and CDR2: SGHVS, FQNEAQ. The CDR3: CASSLIRIQETQYF. The complete variable domain, with remaining parts taken from reference TRBV7-8 and TRBJ2-5, reads GAGVSQSPRYKVAKRGQDVALRCDPISGHVSLFWYQQALGQGPEFLTYFQNEAQLDKSGLPSDRFFAERPEGSVSTLKIQRTQQEDSAVYLCASSLIRIQETQYFGPGTRLLVL.

This chain links TRBV18 with TRBJ2-6; TCRdb designates TRBD2, a call that cannot be tested without DNA. The CDR3 length is 17 residues. The germline CDR1 and CDR2 sequences are KGHSH and LQKENI. CDR3 in amino acids: CASSPRSPISGANVLTF. The full variable domain, rest sourced from reference TRBV18 and TRBJ2-6, is NAGVMQNPRHLVRRRGQEARLRCSPMKGHSHVYWYRQLPEEGLKFMVYLQKENIIDESGMPKERFSAEFPKEGPSILRIQQVVRGDSAAYFCASSPRSPISGANVLTFGAGSRLTVL.

CDR3 sequence: CASSPMSTDTQYF. The gene calls are TRBV2 and TRBJ2-3. The CDR3 is made up of 13 amino acids. Germline CDR1 reads SNHLY; CDR2 reads FYNNEI.

The chain combines TRBV6-1 with TRBJ1-3; TCRdb returns TRBD1, unconfirmable since there is no DNA. Germline V lookup: CDR1 MNHNS, CDR2 SASEGT. There are 14 residues in the CDR3. CDR3 in amino acids: CASSSGPSGNTIYF.

This chain uses TRBV5-6 with TRBJ2-1; TCRdb names TRBD1, which stays unverified in the absence of DNA. Germline CDR1 SGHDT, CDR2 YYEEEE. The CDR3 loop spans 16 amino acids. CDR3 amino acids: CASSSLGERVGGEQFF.

J is TRBJ2-3 and V is TRBV29-1; the TCRdb D gene call, TRBD1, has no DNA to confirm it. The CDR3 spans 12 residues. Germline CDR1 reads SQVTM; CDR2 reads ANQGSEA. CDR3 in amino acids: CSVRQGAKTQYF.

The chain recombines TRBV20-1 with TRBJ2-7; with no DNA, the TCRdb D assignment of TRBD2 cannot be verified. The CDR3 loop spans 16 amino acids. Germline V gene sequence: CDR1 DFQATT, CDR2 SNEGSKA (reference sequence). The CDR3: CSARGLAGGHPYEQYF.

V and J are TRBV12-3 or TRBV12-4 and TRBJ2-6; TCRdb selects TRBD1, and the lack of DNA leaves this call unchecked. The CDR3 is made up of 16 amino acids. The CDR3 protein is CASRGGVLSGANVLTF.

The rearrangement joins TRBV7-3 to TRBJ2-3; the D call from TCRdb, TRBD2, cannot be confirmed without DNA. CDR3 length equals 14 residues. Germline V gene sequence: CDR1 SGHTA, CDR2 FQGTGA. CDR3 region: CASSPFGPRDTQYF.

The chain couples TRBV20-1 to TRBJ2-5; the TCRdb D gene call, TRBD1, has no DNA to confirm it. The length of the CDR3 is 12 residues. The germline V gene has CDR1 DFQATT and CDR2 SNEGSKA (reference sequence). The CDR3 loop reads CSGGVPQETQYF.

CDR3 region: CASSQDDRNYNSPLHF. The J gene is TRBJ1-6, the V gene TRBV4-1; TCRdb outputs TRBD1, but without DNA this stays unchecked. The germline V gene encodes CDR1 MGHRA and CDR2 YSYEKL. The CDR3 has 16 residues.

CDR3 sequence: CASSLAGATNEKLFF. This chain links TRBV5-1 with TRBJ1-4. CDR3 length: 15 residues. The germline V gene has CDR1 SGHRS and CDR2 YFSETQ. Together with reference TRBV5-1 and TRBJ1-4, the CDR3 gives the full variable domain: KAGVTQTPRYLIKTRGQQVTLSCSPISGHRSVSWYQQTPGQGLQFLFEYFSETQRNKGNFPGRFSGRQFSNSRSEMNVSTLELGDSALYLCASSLAGATNEKLFFGSGTQLSVL.

The rearrangement links TRBV10-2 to TRBJ2-1; TCRdb names TRBD2, which stays unverified in the absence of DNA. CDR3 length: 13 amino acids. Germline V gene data show CDR1 as WSHSY and CDR2 as SAAADI. Here the CDR3 reads CASSSLLGGEQFF.

The rearrangement uses TRBV10-1 and TRBJ1-5; the TCRdb D gene call, TRBD1, has no DNA to confirm it. CDR3 length: 14 residues. Germline CDR1 WNHNN, CDR2 SYGVQD (reference sequence). This chain's CDR3 is CASRTVRSNQPQHF.

The genes are TRBV6-2 or TRBV6-3 and TRBJ2-6; the D gene TCRdb calls, TRBD1, cannot be checked with no DNA. The germline V gene has CDR1 MNHEY and CDR2 SVGEGT. The CDR3 runs to 16 residues. The CDR3 sequence is CASSDVGASGANVLTF.